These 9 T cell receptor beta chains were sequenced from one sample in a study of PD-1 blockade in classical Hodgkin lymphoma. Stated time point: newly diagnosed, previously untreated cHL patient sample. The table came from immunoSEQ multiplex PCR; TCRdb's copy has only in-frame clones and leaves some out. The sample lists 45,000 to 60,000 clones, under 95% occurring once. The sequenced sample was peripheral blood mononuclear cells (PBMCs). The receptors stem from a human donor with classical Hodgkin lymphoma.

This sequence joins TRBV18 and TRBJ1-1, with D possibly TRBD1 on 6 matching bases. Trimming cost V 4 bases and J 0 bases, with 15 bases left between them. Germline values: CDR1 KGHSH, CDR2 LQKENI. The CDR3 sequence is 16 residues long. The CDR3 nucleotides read TGTGCCAGCTCACGAGGGGGTGCCGTCATGAACACTGAAGCTTTCTTT. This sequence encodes CASSRGGAVMNTEAFF.

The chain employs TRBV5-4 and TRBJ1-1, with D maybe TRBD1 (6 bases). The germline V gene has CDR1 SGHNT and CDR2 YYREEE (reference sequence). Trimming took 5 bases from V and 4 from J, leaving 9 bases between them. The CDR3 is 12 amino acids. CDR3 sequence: CASRTGGTEAFF. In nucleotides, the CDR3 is TGTGCCAGCAGGACAGGAGGCACTGAAGCTTTCTTT.

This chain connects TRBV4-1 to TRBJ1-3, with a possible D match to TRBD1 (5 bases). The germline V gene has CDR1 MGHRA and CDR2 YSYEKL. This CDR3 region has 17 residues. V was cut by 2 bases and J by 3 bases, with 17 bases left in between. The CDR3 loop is CASSQTVTGLSGNTIYF. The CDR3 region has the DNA TGCGCCAGCAGCCAAACCGTTACGGGACTGAGTGGAAACACCATATATTTT.

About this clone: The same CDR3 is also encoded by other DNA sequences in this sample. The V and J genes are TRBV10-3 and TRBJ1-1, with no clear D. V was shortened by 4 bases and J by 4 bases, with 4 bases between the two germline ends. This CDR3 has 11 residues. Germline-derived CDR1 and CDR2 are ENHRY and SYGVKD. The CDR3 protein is CAISGGTEAFF. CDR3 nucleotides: TGTGCCATCAGTGGAGGCACTGAAGCTTTCTTT.

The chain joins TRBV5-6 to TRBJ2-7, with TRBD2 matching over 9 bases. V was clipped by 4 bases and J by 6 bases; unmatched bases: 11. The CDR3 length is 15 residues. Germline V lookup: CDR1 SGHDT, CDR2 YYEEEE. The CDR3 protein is CASSPWAGGGGEQYF. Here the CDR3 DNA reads TGTGCCAGCAGCCCCTGGGCGGGAGGGGGTGGCGAGCAGTACTTC.

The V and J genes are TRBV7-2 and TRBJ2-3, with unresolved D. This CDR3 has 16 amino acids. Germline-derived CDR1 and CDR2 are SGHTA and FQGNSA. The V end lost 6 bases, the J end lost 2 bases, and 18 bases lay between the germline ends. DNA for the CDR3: TGTGCCAGCAGGTTTTCGGGCCTCGCGAACACAGATACGCAGTATTTT. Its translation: CASRFSGLANTDTQYF.

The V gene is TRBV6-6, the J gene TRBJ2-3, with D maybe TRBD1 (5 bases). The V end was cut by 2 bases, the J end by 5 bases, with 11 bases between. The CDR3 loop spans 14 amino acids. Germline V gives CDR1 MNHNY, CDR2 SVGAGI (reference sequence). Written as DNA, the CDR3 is TGTGCCAGCAGTTACCTCCCAGGGAAAGATACGCAGTATTTT. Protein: CASSYLPGKDTQYF.

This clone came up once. Here the CDR3 reads CASSPPYMGEKGSTDTQYF. Written as DNA, the CDR3 is TGTGCCAGCAGCCCTCCATATATGGGGGAGAAGGGTAGCACAGATACGCAGTATTTT. V is TRBV7-9 and J is TRBJ2-3; TRBD1 or TRBD2 may be the D gene (5 bases each). The germline V gene has CDR1 SEHNR and CDR2 FQNEAQ (reference sequence). Trimming took 5 bases from V and 0 from J, leaving 24 bases between them. This CDR3 has 19 residues.

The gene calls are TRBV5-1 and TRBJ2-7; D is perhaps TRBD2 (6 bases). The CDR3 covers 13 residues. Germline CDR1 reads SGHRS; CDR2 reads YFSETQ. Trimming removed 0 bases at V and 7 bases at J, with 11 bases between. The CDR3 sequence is CASSLEWGDEQYF. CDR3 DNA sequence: TGCGCCAGCAGCTTGGAATGGGGGGATGAGCAGTACTTC.